The 18 T cell receptor beta chains below all came from one sample that was sequenced in a study of blood T cell repertoires in COVID-19. Sequenced by immunoSEQ multiplex PCR; TCRdb stores in-frame clones only, minus some. Of roughly 210,000 clones in the sample, about nine tenths were seen once. The sequenced sample consisted of peripheral blood. The receptor source for this set is a man aged 65 to 79 with acute or convalescent COVID-19.

This clone was seen more than once but under ten times. V and J are TRBV27 and TRBJ2-1; the match to TRBD2 covers 12 bases. Germline V lookup: CDR1 MNHEY, CDR2 SMNVEV (reference sequence). The J segment lost 6 bases and the V segment lost 3 bases, leaving 3 bases of the junction unmatched. There are 15 residues in the CDR3. The CDR3 loop reads CASSLTSGSSNEQFF. In nucleotides, the CDR3 is TGTGCCAGCAGTTTGACTAGCGGGAGTTCCAATGAGCAGTTCTTC.

This sequence joins TRBV3-1 (or the pseudogene TRBV3-2) and TRBJ1-1; a weak D match, TRBD1 (6 bases). Germline V gene data show CDR1 as LGHDT and CDR2 as YNNKEL (reference sequence). Trimming removed 1 base at V and 6 bases at J, with 12 bases between. CDR3 size: 14 residues. The CDR3 region has the DNA TGTGCCAGCAGCCAAGGAGGGGGGGTGGCTGAAGCTTTCTTT. Amino acid sequence: CASSQGGGVAEAFF.

The chain links TRBV28 to TRBJ2-7; D call uncertain. The CDR3 sequence is 12 residues long. Germline assignment: CDR1 MDHEN and CDR2 SYDVKM. Trimming cost V 5 bases and J 8 bases, with 13 bases left between them. The CDR3 loop is CASSPDTVQQYF. The CDR3 DNA reads as TGTGCCAGCAGTCCAGACACAGTCCAGCAGTACTTC.

This clone appeared a single time. The V and J genes are TRBV18 and TRBJ2-2, with D perhaps matching TRBD1 (6 bases). Germline V gene data show CDR1 as KGHSH and CDR2 as LQKENI. V was shortened by 6 bases and J by 6 bases, with 17 bases between the two germline ends. CDR3 length equals 15 residues. CDR3: CASSPSGAESGELFF. The CDR3 DNA reads TGTGCCAGCTCTCCCTCAGGGGCAGAGTCCGGGGAGCTGTTTTTT.

This rearrangement joins TRBV15 to TRBJ2-7, with 7 bases matching TRBD1. The CDR3 has 12 amino acids. CDR1 and CDR2 (germline): LNHNV, YYDKDF (reference sequence). Trimming at V came to 7 bases and at J to 7 bases, leaving 7 bases not matched to a gene. CDR3 sequence: CATNTGEREQYF. DNA for the CDR3: TGTGCCACCAATACAGGGGAGCGAGAGCAGTACTTC. Variable domain in full (rest from reference TRBV15 and TRBJ2-7): DAMVIQNPRYQVTQFGKPVTLSCSQTLNHNVMYWYQQKSSQAPKLLFHYYDKDFNNEADTPDNFQSRRPNTSFCFLDIRSPGLGDTAMYLCATNTGEREQYFGPGTRLTVT.

V is TRBV15 and J is TRBJ2-7, with 9 bases identical to TRBD1. V dropped 5 bases and J dropped 6; count of bases not matched to a gene: 11. This CDR3 is 15 amino acids long. Germline-derived CDR1 and CDR2 are LNHNV and YYDKDF (reference sequence). The DNA for the CDR3 is TGTGCCACCAGCTTCGCCCGGGACAGGGCGCGCGAGCAGTACTTC. This gives the protein CATSFARDRAREQYF.

The CDR3 protein is CASSPGQGMVTDTQYF. CDR3 DNA sequence: TGTGCCAGCTCACCCGGACAGGGAATGGTCACAGATACGCAGTATTTT. This chain connects TRBV18 to TRBJ2-3, with 8 bases lining up with TRBD1. Germline V CDR1 and CDR2: KGHSH, LQKENI. V shed 3 bases, J shed 2 bases, and the junction held 7 bases outside the gene matches. This CDR3 has 16 residues.

The genes are TRBV19 and TRBJ1-2, with 8 bases fitting TRBD1. The germline CDR1 and CDR2 sequences are LNHDA and SQIVND (reference sequence). The trim removed 3 bases at V and 5 bases at J, leaving 17 bases unmatched. The CDR3 consists of 18 residues. The CDR3 DNA reads as TGTGCCAGTAGTATCAGGATTAATATCGGACAGGGACTATATGGCTACACCTTC. Translating it yields CASSIRINIGQGLYGYTF.

This sequence joins TRBV7-8 and TRBJ2-7; D is possibly TRBD2 (7 bases). The V and J ends lost 5 bases and 3 bases respectively, with 17 bases between them. CDR1 SGHVS and CDR2 FQNEAQ come from the germline V gene. The CDR3 extends over 15 amino acids. CDR3 loop: CASSTTPGEGYEQYF. CDR3 sequence (DNA): TGTGCCAGCAGCACCACCCCAGGGGAGGGCTACGAGCAGTACTTC.

This clone showed up just a few times. The rearrangement links TRBV10-3 to TRBJ2-5; TRBD1 agrees at 10 bases. The germline CDR1 and CDR2 sequences are ENHRY and SYGVKD. This CDR3 has 17 residues. V lost 10 bases and J lost 9; bases outside the gene matches: 23. CDR3 coding DNA: TGTGCCACCAGAGGGACAGGGGAAGCTCAAACCGGGGCGTCCCAGTACTTC. It translates to CATRGTGEAQTGASQYF.

V and J are TRBV18 and TRBJ2-5, with D unclear. Germline assignment: CDR1 KGHSH and CDR2 LQKENI. Deletions cut 1 base from V and 3 bases from J, with 6 bases between. CDR3 length equals 13 residues. The CDR3 reads CASSPLLEETQYF. The DNA for the CDR3 is TGTGCCAGCTCACCACTCTTAGAAGAGACCCAGTACTTC.

The rearrangement joins TRBV6-2 or TRBV6-3 to TRBJ2-1; D unresolved. V dropped 0 bases and J dropped 9 bases, with 6 bases sitting between them. The CDR3 is 12 amino acids. Germline V gives CDR1 MNHEY, CDR2 SVGEGT. The CDR3 is CASSYSLVEQFF. CDR3 coding DNA: TGTGCCAGCAGTTACTCACTTGTTGAGCAGTTCTTC.

This clone was seen a single time. This chain joins TRBV6-5 and TRBJ2-1, with 12 bases fitting TRBD2. Unmatched junction bases numbered 4, after V lost 6 bases and J lost 7 bases. The CDR3 contains 14 residues. Germline V gene lookup returns CDR1 MNHEY and CDR2 SVGAGI. The CDR3 sequence is CASRWTSGTNEQFF. CDR3 sequence (DNA): TGTGCCAGCAGGTGGACTAGCGGGACTAATGAGCAGTTCTTC.

This clone was observed a single time. The chain combines TRBV7-8 with TRBJ1-1, with unresolved D. The CDR3 runs 15 residues. Germline V gives CDR1 SGHVS, CDR2 FQNEAQ. V lost 1 base and J 1 base, leaving 10 bases between the germline ends. This chain's CDR3 is CASSLGQRQNTEAFF. The CDR3 nucleotides read TGTGCCAGCAGCTTAGGGCAAAGACAGAACACTGAAGCTTTCTTT.

This clone appeared a few times. The chain couples TRBV27 to TRBJ2-1, with TRBD2 matching over 10 bases. Trimming at V came to 2 bases and at J to 3 bases, leaving 4 bases not matched to a gene. This CDR3 spans 16 amino acids. CDR1 and CDR2 from the germline V gene are MNHEY and SMNVEV (reference sequence). The chain's CDR3 is CASSLLAGEIYNEQFF. The CDR3 bases are TGTGCCAGCAGTTTACTAGCGGGGGAGATCTACAATGAGCAGTTCTTC.

The chain employs TRBV13 and TRBJ2-7; TRBD2 might be the D (6 bases). Between the trimmed V and J ends, which lost 5 bases and 3 bases, there was a span of 17 bases. The V gene's germline CDR1 is PRHDT and CDR2 FYEKMQ (reference sequence). The CDR3 consists of 15 residues. The CDR3 DNA reads as TGTGCCAGCAGCGCCGGGACTCCTCCAGACTACGAGCAGTACTTC. Its protein is CASSAGTPPDYEQYF.

The chain links TRBV18 to TRBJ2-7; no reliable D call. Germline loops: CDR1 KGHSH, CDR2 LQKENI. There are 13 residues in the CDR3. V dropped 0 bases and J dropped 2 bases, with 5 bases sitting between them. DNA of the CDR3: TGTGCCAGCTCACCACCGACTGCCTACGAGCAGTACTTC. Residues: CASSPPTAYEQYF.

This chain joins TRBV9 and TRBJ2-3; 7 nucleotides line up with TRBD2. Germline lookup yields CDR1 SGDLS and CDR2 YYNGEE. CDR3 length: 14 residues. V was clipped by 4 bases and J by 6 bases; unmatched bases: 8. In nucleotides, the CDR3 is TGTGCCAGCAGCTCGGGGACTAACGACGATACGCAGTATTTT. Translation: CASSSGTNDDTQYF.